A selection of T cell receptor beta chains follows, all from one sample in a study of T-cell memory formation after mild COVID-19. Using its own MiXCR run on the 5' RACE reads, TCRdb lists one record per CDR3 protein. The sample records roughly 620,000 distinct CDR3 sequences, roughly 18% being singletons. The sequenced material came from PBMCs or a T cell subset sorted from them (not recorded which). These receptors originate from an adult woman who had mild COVID-19 (a few samples of this study predate the infection). Cell type and time point are not known. CDR3s include the opening cysteine and the closing phenylalanine or tryptophan. D genes are given only for firm matches. Clone size is shown for a subset of rows, as once, few, many or a class of expanded clone.

TGCGCCAGCAGCCAAGAATACCCTACGCATCGGGGCACCGGGGAGCTGTTTTTT	CASSQEYPTHRGTGELFF	TRBJ2-2	.	.	TRBV4-1
TGTGCCAGCAGTTTAGTTCCGGGCTTCTACGAGCAGTACTTC	CASSLVPGFYEQYF	TRBJ2-7	.	few	TRBV12-3/TRBV12-4
TGTGCCAGCAGTTCCTGGGCGCAGTATTTT	CASSSWAQYF	TRBJ2-3	.	.	TRBV12-3/TRBV12-4
TGTGCCAGCAGGCCACGGGGGGCGGGGTACACTGAAGCTTTCTTT	CASRPRGAGYTEAFF	TRBJ1-1	.	.	TRBV27
TGCAGTGCTAGAGATTGGGCGAGCGAATATGGCTACACCTTC	CSARDWASEYGYTF	TRBJ1-2	.	few	TRBV20-1
TGTGCCAGCAGCCAAGATCCAGTAGTCACCGGGGAGCTGTTTTTT	CASSQDPVVTGELFF	TRBJ2-2	.	.	TRBV14
TGTGCCAGCAGCTTAACGTCAGGTAATCAGCCCCAGCATTTT	CASSLTSGNQPQHF	TRBJ1-5	.	few	TRBV7-8
TGTGCCAGCAGCTTAGACAGTGCAACTAATGAAAAACTGTTTTTT	CASSLDSATNEKLFF	TRBJ1-4	.	.	TRBV7-2
TGTGCCAGCAGTTCGACAGGGGAAAAACTGTTTTTT	CASSSTGEKLFF	TRBJ1-4	TRBD1	.	TRBV12-3/TRBV12-4
TGTGCCAGCAGTTCAGTCGGGGGGTCACAAGAGACCCAGTACTTC	CASSSVGGSQETQYF	TRBJ2-5	TRBD2	.	TRBV7-3
TGTGCCAGCAGTTTAACTCCCGGCTATGGCTACACCTTC	CASSLTPGYGYTF	TRBJ1-2	.	few	TRBV27
TGTGCCACCGAAACCGGGACCCCAAATCAGCCCCAGCATTTT	CATETGTPNQPQHF	TRBJ1-5	.	.	TRBV15
TGCGCCAGCAGCTTGGGTAGCGGGGGGGCCGTGGCCTACAATGAGCAGTTCTTC	CASSLGSGGAVAYNEQFF	TRBJ2-1	TRBD2	.	TRBV5-1
TGCGCCAGCAGCGGGAGGGGGTCTGGAGAGACCCAGTACTTC	CASSGRGSGETQYF	TRBJ2-5	.	many	TRBV5-1
TGCAGTTACTCCAGGGGGTGGAGAAGCACAGATACGCAGTATTTT	CSYSRGWRSTDTQYF	TRBJ2-3	TRBD1	.	TRBV20-1
TGTGCCATCAGGCCGACATGGACGGGCTCCTACGAGCAGTACTTC	CAIRPTWTGSYEQYF	TRBJ2-7	.	few	TRBV10-3
TGCGCCAGCAGCCCTAGGCCACAGACAGGGATCCAATACGAGCAGTACTTC	CASSPRPQTGIQYEQYF	TRBJ2-7	TRBD1	.	TRBV5-1
TGCGCCAGCAGCTTGGAGACAGGGAATCAGCCCCAGCATTTT	CASSLETGNQPQHF	TRBJ1-5	TRBD1	.	TRBV5-1
TGTGCCATCAGTGTTGGGATACTAGCGTTCTACGAGCAGTACTTC	CAISVGILAFYEQYF	TRBJ2-7	TRBD2	few	TRBV10-3
TGTGCCACCAGTGCTGCGACCCAGGGGGCTGGCAATCAGCCCCAGCATTTT	CATSAATQGAGNQPQHF	TRBJ1-5	TRBD1	once	TRBV24-1
TGTGCCAGCAGCCAAGTTCTATCGGGCGGGGCCAACGTCCTGACTTTC	CASSQVLSGGANVLTF	TRBJ2-6	.	.	TRBV3-1
TGTGCCAGCAGCTGGAAGATCGGGGCTAGCGGGAGTACCGGGGAGCTGTTTTTT	CASSWKIGASGSTGELFF	TRBJ2-2	TRBD2	few	TRBV7-2
TGTGCCAGCAGCTCCCGCGGGGGGGGGGCCGAGCAGTACTTC	CASSSRGGGAEQYF	TRBJ2-7	TRBD2	few	TRBV12-3/TRBV12-4
TGTGCCAGCAGCCACTACCCCGGGACAGGGAAGACCGGGGAGCTGTTTTTT	CASSHYPGTGKTGELFF	TRBJ2-2	TRBD1	many	TRBV7-2
TGTGCCAGCAGCTCTAGGAGTTTCTCTGGGGCCAACGTCCTGACTTTC	CASSSRSFSGANVLTF	TRBJ2-6	.	.	TRBV7-9
TGTGCCAGCAGTTTAGATGGGGCGGGCTATGGCTACACCTTC	CASSLDGAGYGYTF	TRBJ1-2	.	few	TRBV12-3/TRBV12-4
TGCAGTGCTAAAACGAGGGGGATAGATACGCAGTATTTT	CSAKTRGIDTQYF	TRBJ2-3	.	.	TRBV20-1
TGTGCCAGCAGCTCTAGCGGGGGGGCGGGGACCCAGTACTTC	CASSSSGGAGTQYF	TRBJ2-5	TRBD2	few	TRBV7-8
TGCAGTGCTAGAGAAGGGGGACTAGCGGGGGAGCAGTACTTC	CSAREGGLAGEQYF	TRBJ2-7	TRBD2	.	TRBV20-1
TGCAGTGCTAGGATGACCGGGGGCCAACCCCAGCATTTT	CSARMTGGQPQHF	TRBJ1-5	.	.	TRBV20-1
TGTGCCATCTCTGGACTAGCGGGGTCCTCTGGGGCCAACGTCCTGACTTTC	CAISGLAGSSGANVLTF	TRBJ2-6	TRBD2	.	TRBV10-3
TGCGCCAGCAGCCAAGTAGCCAGGGGGGAGTTAAGAACCTACGAGCAGTACTTC	CASSQVARGELRTYEQYF	TRBJ2-7	.	few	TRBV4-1
TGCGCCAGCAGCTTGACAGGGGGCTTTAAAGAGCAGTACTTC	CASSLTGGFKEQYF	TRBJ2-7	TRBD1	few	TRBV5-1
TGTGCCAGCAGCAGACAGGGGAGAATCAATGAGCAGTTCTTC	CASSRQGRINEQFF	TRBJ2-1	TRBD1	.	TRBV7-9
TGTGCCACCAGCATGAGGGGCGGGATTTACAATGAGCAGTTCTTC	CATSMRGGIYNEQFF	TRBJ2-1	.	.	TRBV6-4
TGCGCCAGCAGCCGCGACAGTAGCTCCTACAATGAGCAGTTCTTC	CASSRDSSSYNEQFF	TRBJ2-1	.	.	TRBV5-1
TGTGCCAGCAGCACAGGTGGGATCGGCACTGAAGCTTTCTTT	CASSTGGIGTEAFF	TRBJ1-1	.	few	TRBV7-6